This entry lists 2 T cell receptor beta chains sequenced from one sample in a study of T cells expressing NK-cell markers. After re-calling the 5' RACE reads, TCRdb lists one entry per CDR3 protein, DNA absent. This table lists hundreds of thousands of distinct CDR3 sequences. What was sequenced was blood T cells: a sorted CD56 or NKG2C T cell subset, CD4+ or CD8+ T cells, or bulk PBMC T cells (not recorded which). The origin of the receptors is a man between 18 and 69 years old in good health.

The chain links TRBV30 to TRBJ1-4; TCRdb returns TRBD1, unconfirmable since there is no DNA. The CDR3 is 16 residues long. Germline V CDR1 and CDR2: GTSNPN, SVGIG (reference sequence). The CDR3 region is CAWSVELTGGMGKLFF.

The chain couples TRBV6-5 to TRBJ2-5; TCRdb proposes TRBD1, but this gene call is untestable without DNA. Germline V gene data show CDR1 as MNHEY and CDR2 as SVGAGI. This CDR3 has 16 residues. The CDR3 here is CASSYSQGRRGETQYF.